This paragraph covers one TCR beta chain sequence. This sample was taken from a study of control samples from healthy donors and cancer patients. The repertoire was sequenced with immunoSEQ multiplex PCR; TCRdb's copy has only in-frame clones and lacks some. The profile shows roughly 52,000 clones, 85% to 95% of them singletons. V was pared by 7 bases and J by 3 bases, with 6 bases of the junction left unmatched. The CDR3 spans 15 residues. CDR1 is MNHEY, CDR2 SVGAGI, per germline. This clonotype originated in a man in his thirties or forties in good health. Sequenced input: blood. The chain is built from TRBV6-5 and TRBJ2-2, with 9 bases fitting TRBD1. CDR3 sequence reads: CASTQDRGYTGELFF. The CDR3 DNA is TGTGCCAGCACCCAGGACAGGGGATACACCGGGGAGCTGTTTTTT.